The present T cell receptor (beta chain) was sequenced within a study of blood T cells in healthy people across ages. The study's findings and limits: Fewer expanded clones and more diversity marked long-lived versus aged donors.

A second PCR of about 7 to 12 cycles used a sample-barcoded 5' primer and a J-beta primer mix. TCRdb reanalysed the 5' RACE reads using MiXCR and keeps one entry per CDR3 protein. Among 1.5 million to 2 million distinct CDR3 sequences listed, around half were seen once. Extractions gave at least 5.5 micrograms of total RNA per sample. Turning to this clonotype: Antigen: not known.

V lost 5 bases, J lost 5 bases, and 10 bases lay in between. CDR1 and CDR2 from the germline V gene are SGHTA and FQGNSA. CDR3 length: 12 amino acids. This clonotype originated in a woman aged 40 to 49 in good health. Material for sequencing was blood. This sequence joins TRBV7-2 and TRBJ2-7, with D possibly being TRBD1 (6 bases). The CDR3 reads CASSQTGHEQYF. CDR3 in DNA: TGTGCCAGCAGCCAAACAGGGCACGAGCAGTACTTC.